Described below is a single T cell receptor beta chain sequence and its context. Its antigen remains unidentified. This specimen comes from a study of shared clonotypes between healthy human individuals. Findings and limits, study-wide: The rarefaction results pointed to incomplete sorted-subset sequencing despite large depth. Among non-shared clonotypes, generation probabilities were lower than among those shared by all four donors. Sample collection involved blood only; tissue repertoires are likely different.

CDR1 is SGDLS, CDR2 YYNGEE, per germline. V was pared by 3 bases and J by 1 base, with 9 bases between. The CDR3 extends over 14 amino acids. Measured with immunoSEQ multiplex PCR; TCRdb has only the in-frame clones, and not every one. The table shows about 1,500,000 clones, with approximately 97% occurring only once. Every one of the donors was a Caucasian adult that lived in Nashville, Tennessee. This receptor was identified in a young man in good health. Sequencing was carried out using naive CD4+ T cells sorted from blood. Subset denoted: CD45RA+ positively selected. The rearrangement uses TRBV9 and TRBJ2-3; tentatively, D is TRBD1 (5 bases). CDR3 DNA sequence: TGTGCCAGCAGCGCCATAGGGGGCACAGATACGCAGTATTTT. It yields the protein CASSAIGGTDTQYF. Full variable domain (outside the CDR3, taken from reference TRBV9 and TRBJ2-3): DSGVTQTPKHLITATGQRVTLRCSPRSGDLSVYWYQQSLDQGLQFLIQYYNGEERAKGNILERFSAQQFPDLHSELNLSSLELGDSALYFCASSAIGGTDTQYFGPGTRLTVL.